Listed below are T cell receptor beta chains from one sample, sequenced in a study of T-cell memory formation after mild COVID-19. TCRdb independently ran MiXCR on the 5' RACE reads; one entry per CDR3 protein. This table has 200,000 to 300,000 distinct CDR3 sequences, around 10% appearing once. The sequenced material came from PBMCs or a T cell subset sorted from them (not recorded which). The receptors come from a man aged 18 to 30 who had mild COVID-19 (a few samples of this study predate the infection). Cell type and time point are not known. Both conserved end residues are part of each CDR3. A D gene is named only where the DNA matches it firmly. The listing skips clone size in some rows; elsewhere it reads once, few, many or a size class.

j_call	d_call	clone_size	v_call	cdr3_aa	cdr3_nt
TRBJ2-4	-	-	TRBV7-9	CASSSPGGYIQYF	TGTGCCAGCAGCTCCCCCGGAGGATACATTCAGTACTTC
TRBJ1-1	-	few	TRBV6-6	CASRDSGITEAFF	TGTGCCAGCAGGGACAGTGGGATCACTGAAGCTTTCTTT
TRBJ2-5	-	-	TRBV20-1	CSARVAGGPETQYF	TGCAGTGCTAGAGTCGCCGGGGGGCCAGAGACCCAGTACTTC
TRBJ1-4	-	few	TRBV6-5	CASSYGQLATNEKLFF	TGTGCCAGCAGTTACGGTCAGCTTGCAACTAATGAAAAACTGTTTTTT
TRBJ2-3	-	-	TRBV7-7	CASSPDRHTQYF	TGTGCCAGCAGCCCAGACAGGCACACGCAGTATTTT
TRBJ2-2	TRBD2	-	TRBV9	CASSEGAGGVAGELFF	TGTGCCAGCAGCGAGGGAGCGGGGGGAGTAGCCGGGGAGCTGTTTTTT
TRBJ1-5	-	-	TRBV5-6	CASSLGGDDPFQPQHF	TGTGCCAGCAGCCTGGGTGGGGACGACCCGTTTCAGCCCCAGCATTTT
TRBJ2-2	-	many	TRBV12-3/TRBV12-4	CASTILTPRAGELFF	TGTGCCAGCACCATACTAACCCCACGCGCCGGGGAGCTGTTTTTT
TRBJ2-7	-	-	TRBV21-1	CASSRRGTHPYEQYF	TGTGCCAGCAGCAGAAGAGGGACCCACCCCTACGAGCAGTACTTC
TRBJ1-1	-	-	TRBV15	CATSRVGGAGTEDFF	TGTGCCACCAGCAGAGTAGGAGGCGCGGGGACTGAAGATTTCTTT
TRBJ1-1	-	few	TRBV7-9	CASSNNRDPRKAFF	TGTGCCAGCAGCAACAATAGGGACCCCCGCAAAGCTTTCTTT
TRBJ1-1	-	few	TRBV4-3	CASSQDLQQMNTEAFF	TGCGCCAGCAGCCAAGATCTACAACAGATGAACACTGAAGCTTTCTTT
TRBJ2-1	-	-	TRBV6-5	CASRRRLTSNEQFF	TGTGCCAGCAGGAGAAGACTAACTTCCAATGAGCAGTTCTTC
TRBJ1-1	-	many	TRBV5-5	CASSLERGLEAFF	TGTGCCAGCAGCTTGGAGCGGGGGCTTGAAGCTTTCTTT
TRBJ1-2	TRBD1	few	TRBV7-2	CASSFSGTDSYGYTF	TGTGCCAGCAGCTTCTCCGGGACAGACTCCTATGGCTACACCTTC
TRBJ2-3	-	few	TRBV20-1	CSARGQGLGTDTQYF	TGCAGTGCTAGAGGCCAGGGACTGGGCACAGATACGCAGTATTTT
TRBJ1-1	-	many	TRBV3-1	CASSQDGAAEAFF	TGTGCCAGCAGCCAAGACGGGGCGGCTGAGGCTTTCTTT
TRBJ2-1	-	few	TRBV29-1	CSVEAVTSFNEQFF	TGCAGCGTTGAAGCAGTCACTAGTTTTAATGAGCAGTTCTTC
TRBJ2-5	TRBD2	-	TRBV5-1	CASSTGLADPGNF	TGCGCCAGCAGCACGGGACTAGCGGATCCAGGGAACTTC
TRBJ1-5	-	-	TRBV10-3	CATDRGIGQPQHF	TGTGCCACGGACCGGGGGATAGGCCAGCCCCAGCATTTT
TRBJ2-1	TRBD2	-	TRBV20-1	CSARATGLAGDNEQFF	TGCAGTGCTAGGGCAACAGGACTAGCGGGGGACAATGAGCAGTTCTTC
TRBJ2-1	-	many	TRBV5-5	CASSIWDIRDEQFF	TGTGCCAGCAGCATCTGGGACATCCGGGATGAGCAGTTCTTC
TRBJ1-6	-	-	TRBV28	CASSSAGAGSPLHF	TGTGCCAGCAGCTCAGCGGGGGCAGGGTCACCCCTCCACTTT
TRBJ2-2	-	-	TRBV7-3	CASSPVTGELFF	TGTGCCAGCAGCCCTGTAACCGGGGAGCTGTTTTTT
TRBJ2-7	-	few	TRBV11-2	CASSLSNSVVYEQYF	TGTGCCAGCAGCTTATCTAATAGCGTTGTCTACGAGCAGTACTTC
TRBJ2-5	TRBD1	many	TRBV4-3	CASSLNRGGETQYF	TGCGCCAGCAGCCTTAACAGGGGCGGAGAGACCCAGTACTTC
TRBJ1-1	-	many	TRBV9	CASSVGGRANTEAFF	TGTGCCAGCAGCGTAGGCGGCAGGGCGAACACTGAAGCTTTCTTT
TRBJ2-7	-	few	TRBV6-1	CASSAQGRGEQYF	TGTGCCAGCAGTGCCCAGGGAAGGGGCGAGCAGTACTTC
TRBJ1-5	TRBD1	-	TRBV2	CASKNRGEQPQHF	TGTGCCAGCAAGAACAGGGGAGAACAGCCCCAGCATTTT
TRBJ2-7	TRBD2	-	TRBV19	CASSESPGLADLGEQYF	TGTGCCAGTAGCGAATCGCCGGGACTAGCGGATCTAGGCGAGCAGTACTTC
TRBJ2-1	-	few	TRBV5-1	CASSLAGPYNEQFF	TGCGCCAGCAGCTTGGCGGGGCCCTACAATGAGCAGTTCTTC
TRBJ2-3	TRBD2	-	TRBV2	CASSDAGVTTDTQYF	TGTGCCAGCAGTGACGCGGGGGTCACGACAGATACGCAGTATTTT
TRBJ2-3	-	-	TRBV6-2/TRBV6-3	CASSYVAGGGHNTDTQYF	TGTGCCAGCAGTTACGTCGCGGGCGGGGGCCATAACACAGATACGCAGTATTTT
TRBJ2-2	-	few	TRBV2	CASSGIGNTGELFF	TGTGCCAGCAGTGGTATAGGTAACACCGGGGAGCTGTTTTTT
TRBJ2-1	-	-	TRBV7-2	CASSSGNSRFLSYNEQFF	TGTGCCAGCAGCTCGGGTAATTCCAGGTTCCTCTCCTACAATGAGCAGTTCTTC
TRBJ2-2	-	-	TRBV6-5	CASSYGRRGASTGELFF	TGTGCCAGCAGTTATGGCAGGAGGGGGGCAAGCACCGGGGAGCTGTTTTTT
TRBJ1-1	-	-	TRBV6-1	CASSAPAALGDTEAFF	TGTGCCAGCAGTGCCCCCGCCGCCCTAGGGGACACTGAAGCTTTCTTT
TRBJ1-1	-	-	TRBV3-2	CASSQAAQGANTEAFF	TGTGCCAGCAGCCAAGCAGCACAGGGGGCGAACACTGAAGCTTTCTTT
TRBJ2-1	-	few	TRBV5-1	CASSMAELYNEQFF	TGCGCCAGCAGTATGGCGGAACTGTACAATGAGCAGTTCTTC
TRBJ2-5	-	many	TRBV5-1	CASTKGGRETQYF	TGCGCCAGCACCAAAGGGGGTCGAGAGACCCAGTACTTC
TRBJ2-7	-	many	TRBV7-2	CASSTFDRPYEQYF	TGTGCCAGCAGCACCTTCGACAGACCCTACGAGCAGTACTTC
TRBJ2-1	TRBD2	few	TRBV7-2	CASRPPGLGGLGEQFF	TGTGCCAGCAGGCCTCCGGGACTAGGAGGTCTGGGTGAGCAGTTCTTC
TRBJ2-1	-	-	TRBV7-8	CASSLGSTGASYNEQFF	TGTGCCAGCAGCTTAGGGTCTACGGGGGCGTCTTACAATGAGCAGTTCTTC
TRBJ1-5	-	-	TRBV10-2	CASMVGVGQPQHF	TGCGCCAGCATGGTGGGGGTCGGTCAGCCCCAGCATTTT
TRBJ2-3	-	few	TRBV5-1	CASSTGLSDTQYF	TGCGCCAGCAGCACCGGACTATCAGATACGCAGTATTTT
TRBJ1-1	-	few	TRBV4-3	CASSPSYRVNTEAFF	TGCGCCAGCAGCCCCAGTTATAGGGTGAACACTGAAGCTTTCTTT
TRBJ2-1	-	few	TRBV20-1	CSARDTGRNEQFF	TGCAGTGCTAGAGACACGGGTAGGAATGAGCAGTTCTTC
TRBJ1-6	-	few	TRBV15	CATSGGDSSYNSPLHF	TGTGCCACCAGCGGTGGAGATAGCTCCTATAATTCACCCCTCCACTTT
TRBJ2-7	TRBD2	many	TRBV12-3/TRBV12-4	CASSGLAYEQYF	TGTGCCAGCAGTGGACTAGCGTACGAGCAGTACTTC